Detailed here is one TCR beta chain. The data derive from a study of shared clonotypes between healthy human individuals. Overall study context: The donor pool was made up of two women and a few men aged 18 to 49.

TCRdb's copy holds only in-frame clones and misses some; the assay was immunoSEQ multiplex PCR. The profile shows 640,000 or so clones, 55% to 75% of them singletons. The donor population consisted of healthy HIV-negative adults with no recent acute infections or vaccinations. The CDR3 runs 16 residues. Trimming removed 6 bases from V and 6 bases from J; junction bases left unmatched: 11. From germline, CDR1 is MNHEY and CDR2 SMNVEV (reference sequence). This clonotype was obtained from a woman aged 25 to 39 in good health. The chain is built from TRBV27 and TRBJ2-1, with 10 positions matching TRBD2. Sequences were obtained from memory CD4+ T cells sorted from blood. Regarding subset: CD45RA-negative fraction. The CDR3, as DNA: TGTGCCAGCAGCATTCTAGCGGGAGACACCGGCAATGAGCAGTTCTTC. Its translation is CASSILAGDTGNEQFF.